This TCR beta chain derives from a study of OX40 agonist ivuxolimab in advanced cancers. Looking at the study overall: Prior anti-PD-1, anti-PD-L1 or anti-CTLA-4 therapy did not bar entry, and 40% to 45% had some. Partial response was recorded in three patients: one hepatocellular carcinoma and two cutaneous melanoma cases.

Regarding the study as a whole: CD4+ T cells averaged fewer expanded clones than CD8+ T cells.

Germline V CDR1 and CDR2: WSHSY, SAAADI. The CDR3 sequence is 16 residues long. V trimming: 7 bases; J trimming: 0 bases; junction bases outside the gene matches: 6. No patient had autoimmune disease or received systemic immunosuppression. TCRdb's table, derived via immunoSEQ multiplex PCR, lists solely in-frame clones and lacks some. The sample includes 98,000 or so clones, roughly four fifths seen only once; the top ten take over 1.1%. Notes on this clone: What it recognizes is unknown.

V and J are TRBV10-2 and TRBJ1-1, with TRBD1 matching 12 bases. The TCR was taken from an adult with an advanced solid tumor such as melanoma, head and neck, liver or kidney cancer. The specimen was CD4+ or CD8+ T cells sorted from blood, collected in a trial of the OX40 agonist ivuxolimab. The CDR3 DNA is TGCGCCAGCAAGATGGGACAGGGGGCATTGAACACTGAAGCTTTCTTT. This codes for CASKMGQGALNTEAFF.